This T cell receptor beta chain was sequenced during a study of blood T cells in healthy people across ages (dated by TCRdb to between 2014 and 2016). General notes on the study: In model experiments, roughly one uniquely barcoded TCR beta cDNA molecule per two T cells was captured by template switching. The study measured age-related changes in TCR beta repertoire diversity using deep sequencing normalized with unique cDNA molecular identifiers. Four age groups were formed from the donors: young (average roughly 15 years), middle-aged (approximately 40), aged (under 70) and long-lived (more than 75). To avoid experimental bias, donors of different ages were randomly spread across the sequencing lanes. Two additional independent replicas of 1 million unique cDNA reads from the same blood draw were analyzed for two donors (one aged 18 to 29 and one aged 80 or older). Overall study outcomes, separate from this receptor: Compared with the aged group, the long-lived group had more naive CD4+ T cells, fewer expanded clones and increased TCR diversity, suggesting age selection. Observed TCR beta diversity per million T cells fell roughly linearly with age, and a significant reduction was already apparent by age approximately 41. Because donor CMV infection status was unknown, age-related changes in expanded clonotypes were potentially confounded. Bulk unsorted PBMC profiling prevented conclusive comparison of naive and antigen-experienced compartments. Estimates of total diversity based on one million sequenced T cells were considered lower bounds and underestimates. The percentage of naive T cells measured by flow cytometry correlated strongly with observed TCR beta diversity.

Libraries were prepared through 5' RACE. The instrument given in TCRdb is Illumina HiSeq 2500. The second PCR ran for about 7 to 11 cycles and used a J-beta primer mix along with a sample-barcoded 5' primer. A unique molecular identifier was introduced onto each TCR beta cDNA molecule by a template-switch 5' adaptor carrying 12 random nucleotides. At least 2.5 million CDR3-containing paired-end reads were obtained from each sample. The Mint cDNA synthesis kit, primed by a TRBC-specific oligonucleotide, was used to synthesize first-strand cDNA from all RNA. After uracil-DNA glycosylase treatment, a first 18-cycle PCR used universal primers M1SS and BC2_uni_R on all cDNA. The source study handled its data this way. Each sample was normalized by randomly selecting 1 million high-quality reads, each carrying a distinct molecular identifier. Instead of being binned into consensus sequences, reads that shared molecular identifiers were thrown out. MiTCR, set to a Q25 quality threshold and the strictest error-elimination algorithm, was used for CDR3 identification, clonotype clustering and error correction. A nonparametric unseen species model using Euler transformation provided a lower-bound estimate of total TCR beta diversity. TCRdb trimmed the raw reads at Q25, called clones with MiXCR and kept productive beta chains. Each entry merges the rows of one CDR3 protein and shows their most common DNA and genes. For this entry, the V and J calls and clone size follow TCRdb and not the study's own pipeline. This sample has 800,000 to 900,000 distinct CDR3 sequences in its table, and around 68% of those were observed once. The ten largest make up 25% to 35% of the sample.

Details on this clonotype: Its binding antigen is unknown. The record has no base qualities; no much larger clone is one base away.

Systemically healthy Caucasian individuals from Russia, approximately 39 in total and aged roughly 6 to 100 years, were included as donors. Approximately 9 milliliters of peripheral blood were collected from each donor into EDTA-treated Vacutainer tubes. PBMCs were isolated by Ficoll-Paque density-gradient centrifugation, with at least 6 million obtained per sample. Trizol reagent was used to extract total RNA from PBMCs, with at least 5.5 micrograms per sample. Naive CD45RAhigh/CD27high T cell percentages were measured by flow cytometry on a PBMC aliquot from every donor. Spanning cysteine to phenylalanine, the CDR3 consists of 12 amino acids. Only the CDR3 DNA is retained, 36 bases long and in frame from the first base. Cut back by 3 bases and 4 bases, the V and J ends lie 8 bases apart. Via the germline V gene, CDR1 is SQVTM and CDR2 ANQGSEA.

Sequenced: blood. The TCR comes from a man aged 25 to 40 in good health. The sequence is built from TRBV29-1 and TRBJ2-3; no D gene call is confident. The nucleotides read TGCAGCGTTGAGGGGATCGCAGATACGCAGTATTTT. This codes for CSVEGIADTQYF.